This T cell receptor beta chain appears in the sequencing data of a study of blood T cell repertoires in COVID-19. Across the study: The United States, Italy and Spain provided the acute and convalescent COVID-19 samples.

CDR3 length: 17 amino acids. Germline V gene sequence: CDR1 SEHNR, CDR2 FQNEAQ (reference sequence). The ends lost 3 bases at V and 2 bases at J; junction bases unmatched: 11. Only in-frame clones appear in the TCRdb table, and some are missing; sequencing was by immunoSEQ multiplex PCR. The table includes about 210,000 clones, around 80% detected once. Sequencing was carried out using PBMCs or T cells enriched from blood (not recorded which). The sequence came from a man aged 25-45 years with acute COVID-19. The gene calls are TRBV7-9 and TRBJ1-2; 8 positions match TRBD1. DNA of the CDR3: TGTGCCAGCAGCTTGGGGGGTGGACAGGGATCAAACTATGGCTACACCTTC. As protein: CASSLGGGQGSNYGYTF. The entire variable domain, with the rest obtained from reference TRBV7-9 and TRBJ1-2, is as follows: DTGVSQNPRHKITKRGQNVTFRCDPISEHNRLYWYRQTLGQGPEFLTYFQNEAQLEKSRLLSDRFSAERPKGSFSTLEIQRTEQGDSAMYLCASSLGGGQGSNYGYTFGSGTRLTVV.